This paragraph reports one T cell receptor (beta chain). CDR3 length equals 13 residues. CDR1 is LNHDA, CDR2 SQIVND, per germline (reference sequence). V shed 3 bases and J shed 6 bases, with 9 bases lying between them. Per the original methods: Quantification of nucleated cells was approximated via reference gene primer amplification. TCRdb keeps only in-frame clones here, not all; method: immunoSEQ multiplex PCR. V and J calls and clone size are those listed in that table; D and trimming were worked out from the DNA. The sample includes around 320,000 clones, 85% to 90% of them seen just once. This record belongs to a study of blood T cell repertoires in COVID-19. Study details: Acute and convalescent COVID-19 samples came from the United States, Italy and Spain. T cells, B-cell-depleted T cells, or PBMCs supplied cDNA or gDNA.

Followed over time, Seattle patients had been enrolled while infection was active. The sequenced sample was peripheral blood. The sequence derives from a woman aged 30 to 39 with COVID-19, enrolled during active disease. The gene calls are TRBV19 and TRBJ1-5; the D gene is possibly TRBD1 (6 bases). The CDR3 nucleotides are TGTGCCAGTAGTATCGAGGGGGTTCAGCCCCAGCATTTT. This codes for CASSIEGVQPQHF.